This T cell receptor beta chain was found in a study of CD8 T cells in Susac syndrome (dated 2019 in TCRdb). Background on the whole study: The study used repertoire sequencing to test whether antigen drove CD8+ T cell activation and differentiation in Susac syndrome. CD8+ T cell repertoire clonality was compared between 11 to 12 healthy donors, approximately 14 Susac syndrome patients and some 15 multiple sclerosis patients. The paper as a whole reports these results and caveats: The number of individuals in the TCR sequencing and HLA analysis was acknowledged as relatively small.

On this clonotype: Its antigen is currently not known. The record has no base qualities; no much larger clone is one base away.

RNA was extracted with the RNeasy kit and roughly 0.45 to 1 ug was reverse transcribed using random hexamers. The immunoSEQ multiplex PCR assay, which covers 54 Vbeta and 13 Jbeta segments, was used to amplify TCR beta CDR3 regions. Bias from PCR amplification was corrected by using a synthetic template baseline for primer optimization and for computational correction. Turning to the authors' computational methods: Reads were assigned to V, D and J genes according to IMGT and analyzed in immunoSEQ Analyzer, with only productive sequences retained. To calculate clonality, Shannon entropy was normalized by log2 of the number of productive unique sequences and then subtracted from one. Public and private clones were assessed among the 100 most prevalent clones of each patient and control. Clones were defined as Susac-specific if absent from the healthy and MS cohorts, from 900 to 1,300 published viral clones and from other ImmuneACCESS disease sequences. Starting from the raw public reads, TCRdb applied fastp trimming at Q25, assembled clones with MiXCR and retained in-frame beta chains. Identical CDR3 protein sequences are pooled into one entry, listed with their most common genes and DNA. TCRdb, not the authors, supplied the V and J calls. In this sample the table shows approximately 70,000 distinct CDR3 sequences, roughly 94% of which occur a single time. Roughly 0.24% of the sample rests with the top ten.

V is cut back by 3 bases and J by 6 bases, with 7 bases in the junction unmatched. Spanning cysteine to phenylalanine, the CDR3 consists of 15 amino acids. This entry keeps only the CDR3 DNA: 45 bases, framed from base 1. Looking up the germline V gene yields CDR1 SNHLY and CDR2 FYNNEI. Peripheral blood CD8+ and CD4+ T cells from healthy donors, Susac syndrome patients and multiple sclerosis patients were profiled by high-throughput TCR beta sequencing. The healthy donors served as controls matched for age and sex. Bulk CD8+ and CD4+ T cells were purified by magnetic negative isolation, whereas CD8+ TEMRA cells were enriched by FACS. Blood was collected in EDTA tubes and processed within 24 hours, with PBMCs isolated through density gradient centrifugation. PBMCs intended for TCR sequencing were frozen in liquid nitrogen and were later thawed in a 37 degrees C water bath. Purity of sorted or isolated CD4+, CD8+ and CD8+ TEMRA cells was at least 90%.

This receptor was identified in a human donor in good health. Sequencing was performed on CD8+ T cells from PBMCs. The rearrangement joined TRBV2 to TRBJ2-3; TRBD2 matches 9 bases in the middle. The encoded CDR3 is CASSEFSSGEDTQYF. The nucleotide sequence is TGTGCCAGCAGTGAGTTCTCTAGCGGGGAGGATACGCAGTATTTT. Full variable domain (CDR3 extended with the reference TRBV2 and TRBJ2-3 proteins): EPEVTQTPSHQVTQMGQEVILRCVPISNHLYFYWYRQILGQKVEFLVSFYNNEISEKSEIFDDQFSVERPDGSNFTLKIRSTKLEDSAMYFCASSEFSSGEDTQYFGPGTRLTVL.